Following are 6 T cell receptor beta chains from one sample sequenced in a study of T cell repertoires in cytomegalovirus infection. TCRdb processed the reads anew with MiXCR; each CDR3 protein has one entry. The table includes around 300,000 distinct CDR3 sequences, approximately 22% detected once. These TCRs' antigens remain unknown. The material was cultured PBMCs, obtained from culture after CMV antigen stimulation. Receptors were obtained from a human donor in good health (CMV status not recorded). Some clones in this sample may be carry-over from other donors' samples.

This clonotype has at least ten counts. The rearrangement joins TRBV7-2 to TRBJ2-3; D ambiguous. Germline CDR1 is SGHTA and CDR2 is FQGNSA. CDR3 length equals 15 residues. The V end lost 3 bases, the J end lost 3 bases, and 13 bases lay between the germline ends. The CDR3 sequence is CASSFEPAGTDTQYF. In DNA form, the CDR3 reads TGTGCCAGCAGCTTTGAGCCCGCAGGAACAGATACGCAGTATTTT.

By share, this clonotype ranks as medium-sized. The chain links TRBV12-5 to TRBJ2-1; possible D gene TRBD2, 6 bases. Trimming took off 0 bases at V and 8 bases at J, with 17 bases between the two ends. CDR1 and CDR2 (germline): LGHNT, FRNRAP. This CDR3 has 16 residues. The CDR3 nucleotides read TGTGCTAGTGGTTTGGTACGAGGCGGGATTTACGATGAGCAGTTCTTC. Its translation is CASGLVRGGIYDEQFF.

Many counts were recorded for this clonotype. The rearrangement uses TRBV7-6 and TRBJ2-1, with 7 bases that match TRBD2. Germline CDR1 and CDR2: SGHVS and FNYEAQ. The CDR3 sequence is 13 residues long. V dropped 5 bases and J dropped 3; count of bases not matched to a gene: 1. Here the CDR3 reads CASSRDYYNEQFF. The CDR3 DNA reads TGTGCCAGCAGCAGGGACTACTACAATGAGCAGTTCTTC.

This clonotype has ten or more counts. V gene TRBV7-2 combines with J gene TRBJ1-5, with D hard to call. V was clipped by 1 base and J by 2 bases, with 3 bases between them. Germline V gene data show CDR1 as SGHTA and CDR2 as FQGNSA. The CDR3 extends over 13 amino acids. The CDR3 here is CASSLDRNQPQHF. The CDR3 nucleotides read TGTGCCAGCAGCTTAGACCGCAATCAGCCCCAGCATTTT. Full variable domain (missing parts from reference TRBV7-2 and TRBJ1-5): GAGVSQSPSNKVTEKGKDVELRCDPISGHTALYWYRQSLGQGLEFLIYFQGNSAPDKSGLPSDRFSAERTGGSVSTLTIQRTQQEDSAVYLCASSLDRNQPQHFGDGTRLSIL.

This clonotype was detected only a few times. The chain recombines TRBV5-6 with TRBJ2-7; 8 positions match TRBD2. This CDR3 comprises 14 residues. With 6 bases clipped from V and 5 bases from J, the junction kept 10 bases outside the gene matches. Germline CDR1 and CDR2: SGHDT and YYEEEE. DNA of the CDR3: TGTGCCAGCACCCTAGCGGGTTTGACGGACGAGCAGTACTTC. Translation: CASTLAGLTDEQYF.

This clonotype was seen more than once but under ten times. The V and J genes are TRBV4-2 and TRBJ2-3; D perhaps matches TRBD2 (6 bases). The CDR3 extends over 13 amino acids. V was pared by 7 bases and J by 3 bases, with 11 bases between. CDR1 and CDR2 from the germline V gene are LGHNA and YNFKEQ. The CDR3 sequence: CASTGGGTDTQYF. In DNA, the CDR3 is TGTGCCAGCACCGGGGGTGGGACAGATACGCAGTATTTT.